Sequencing of this T cell receptor (beta chain) was carried out in a study of CD4 T cells in relation to SARS-CoV-2 and coronaviruses. As to this clone: What it recognizes is unknown.

The CDR3 length is 15 residues. Losses at the gene ends were 3 bases for V and 9 bases for J; bases not matched to a gene: 7. Looked up from germline, CDR1 is SSHAT and CDR2 is FNYEAQ (reference sequence). CD4+ T cells from unexposed donors were obtained before the COVID-19 pandemic (2011-2018). After ten to eleven days of culture, CD4+ T cells were isolated. Assay used: immunoSEQ multiplex PCR; TCRdb lists only in-frame clones, some missing. The sample holds 20,000 or so clones, 65% to 70% seen once. The chain couples TRBV7-7 to TRBJ2-1, with 11 bases matching TRBD2. Specimen: CD4+ T cells from PBMCs, cultured in vitro. This clonotype was obtained from a human donor in good health. CDR3 in DNA: TGTGCCAGCAGCTTGAGTAGCGGGGGGGCAGGTGAGCAGTTCTTC. Translated, it gives CASSLSSGGAGEQFF.